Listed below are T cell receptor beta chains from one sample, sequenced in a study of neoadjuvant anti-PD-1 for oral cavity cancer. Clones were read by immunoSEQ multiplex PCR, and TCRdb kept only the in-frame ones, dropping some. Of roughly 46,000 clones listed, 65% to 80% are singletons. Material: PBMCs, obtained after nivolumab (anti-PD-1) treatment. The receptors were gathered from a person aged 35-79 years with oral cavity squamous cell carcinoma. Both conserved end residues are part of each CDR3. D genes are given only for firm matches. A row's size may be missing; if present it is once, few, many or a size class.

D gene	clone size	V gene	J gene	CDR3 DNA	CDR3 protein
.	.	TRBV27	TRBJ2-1	TGTGCCAGCACCCAACCCCCTTACAATGAGCAGTTCTTC	CASTQPPYNEQFF
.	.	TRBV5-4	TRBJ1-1	TGTGCCAGCAGCTTGGCAAGGACCGCGTACTTGGAGACTGAAGCTTTCTTT	CASSLARTAYLETEAFF
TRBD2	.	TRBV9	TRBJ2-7	TGTGCCAGCAGTTCCGGACTAGCCTACGAGCAGTACTTC	CASSSGLAYEQYF
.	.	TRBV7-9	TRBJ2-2	TGTGCCAGCGCTTCGACAGGGAACACCGGGGAGCTGTTTTTT	CASASTGNTGELFF
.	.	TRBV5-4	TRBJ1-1	TGTGCCAGCAGGTCAGGGGCGGCAGCTTTCTTT	CASRSGAAAFF
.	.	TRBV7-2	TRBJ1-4	TGTGCCAGTAATCAGGCCTCTACAACTAATGAAAAACTGTTTTTT	CASNQASTTNEKLFF
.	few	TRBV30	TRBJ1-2	TGTGCCTGGCGGGAACAGGGCTTTGGAGTTGGCTACACCTTC	CAWREQGFGVGYTF
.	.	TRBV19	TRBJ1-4	TGTGCCAGTAGTCTCCCACGGGGACGGTTTAATGAAAAACTGTTTTTT	CASSLPRGRFNEKLFF
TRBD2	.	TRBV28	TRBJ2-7	TGTGCCAGCAGTTTAGCGGGAGGTAGGGCCTACGAGCAGTACTTC	CASSLAGGRAYEQYF
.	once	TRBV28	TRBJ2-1	TGTGCCAGCAGTTTATTAGACGGAGCTTCCTACAATGAGCAGTTCTTC	CASSLLDGASYNEQFF
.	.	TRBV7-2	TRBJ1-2	TGTGCCAGCAGCTTAGAAACACTTGTAAGCTACACCTTC	CASSLETLVSYTF
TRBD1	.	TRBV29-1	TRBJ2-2	TGCAGCGTCGGGACAGGGGTGGCCGGGGAGCTGTTTTTT	CSVGTGVAGELFF
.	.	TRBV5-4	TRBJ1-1	TGTGCCAGCAGCTTGTGGTCAGGGGTTGAAGCTTTCTTT	CASSLWSGVEAFF
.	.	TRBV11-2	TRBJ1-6	TGTGCCAGCAGCTTAAGCAGCTCCTATAATTCACCCCTCCACTTT	CASSLSSSYNSPLHF
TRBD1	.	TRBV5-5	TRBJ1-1	TGTGCCAGCAGCTTCCGACAGGGGCACACTGAAGCTTTCTTT	CASSFRQGHTEAFF
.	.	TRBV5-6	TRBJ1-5	TGTGCCAGCAGCTTGACGGGGCAGCCCCAGCATTTT	CASSLTGQPQHF
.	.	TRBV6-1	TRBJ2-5	TGTGCCAGCAGTGAAGTCGGGAGAGGTGAGACCCAGTACTTC	CASSEVGRGETQYF
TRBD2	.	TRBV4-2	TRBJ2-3	TGTGCCAGCAGCCAAGGGGAACGGGACTACACAGATACGCAGTATTTT	CASSQGERDYTDTQYF
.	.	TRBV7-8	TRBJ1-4	TGTGCCAGCAGCTTAGGGGGGACTAATGAAAAACTGTTTTTT	CASSLGGTNEKLFF
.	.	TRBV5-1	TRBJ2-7	TGCGCCAGCACCGAAGGCCGGAGGGGTGAGCAGTACTTC	CASTEGRRGEQYF
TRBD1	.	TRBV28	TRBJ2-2	TGTGCCAGCAGTCTACGGGACAGCCTTACCCTCACCGGGGAGCTGTTTTTT	CASSLRDSLTLTGELFF
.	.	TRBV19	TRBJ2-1	TGTGCCAGTAGTATAGCATACAATGAGCAGTTCTTC	CASSIAYNEQFF
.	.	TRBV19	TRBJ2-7	TGTGCCAGTAGTATAGAAGGGTTTTCCTACGAGCAGTACTTC	CASSIEGFSYEQYF
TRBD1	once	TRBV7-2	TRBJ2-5	TGTGCCAGCAGCCGCGACAGGGGTCAGGAGACCCAGTACTTC	CASSRDRGQETQYF
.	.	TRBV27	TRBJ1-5	TGTGCCAGCAGTTTTAGGGATAACAATCAGCCCCAGCATTTT	CASSFRDNNQPQHF
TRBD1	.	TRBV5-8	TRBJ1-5	TGTGCCAGCAGCACGCCAAGACAGGGGGTAACGGGCAATCAGCCCCAGCATTTT	CASSTPRQGVTGNQPQHF
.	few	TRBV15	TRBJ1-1	TGTGCCACCAGCGACGCATTGGAGACTGAAGCTTTCTTT	CATSDALETEAFF
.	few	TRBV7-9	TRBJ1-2	TGTGCCAGCAGCTTAGCCCCTGATTGGGGCACTGGCTACACCTTC	CASSLAPDWGTGYTF
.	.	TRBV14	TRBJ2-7	TGTGCCAGCAGTCGCAGCGGTGAGCAGTACTTC	CASSRSGEQYF
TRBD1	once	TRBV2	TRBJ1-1	TGTGCCAGCACCTTGGACAGGGTCACTGAAGCTTTCTTT	CASTLDRVTEAFF
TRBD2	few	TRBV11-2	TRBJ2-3	TGTGCCAGCAGCCCCGGGACTAGCGGGGGGGCAGCAGATACGCAGTATTTT	CASSPGTSGGAADTQYF
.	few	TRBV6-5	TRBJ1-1	TGTGCCAGCAGTTCCAGACTGAACACTGAAGCTTTCTTT	CASSSRLNTEAFF
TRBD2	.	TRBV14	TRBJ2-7	TGTGCCAGCAGCCAAGAGAAAGCGGGAGCAAACGAGCAGTACTTC	CASSQEKAGANEQYF
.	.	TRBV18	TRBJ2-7	TGTGCCAGCTCACCACTCGCAGCGAGCGACGAGCAGTACTTC	CASSPLAASDEQYF
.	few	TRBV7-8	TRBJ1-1	TGTGCCAGCAGCCCGGGATCGGTCGGAACTGAAGCTTTCTTT	CASSPGSVGTEAFF
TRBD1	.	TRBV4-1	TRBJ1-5	TGCGCCAGCAGCATACGGACAGGTTTGAATCAGCCCCAGCATTTT	CASSIRTGLNQPQHF
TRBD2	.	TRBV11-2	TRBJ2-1	TGTGCCAGCAGCTTAGGTGTAGCGGGGTCTGGCAATGAGCAGTTCTTC	CASSLGVAGSGNEQFF
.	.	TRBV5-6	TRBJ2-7	TGTGCCAGCAGCTTGGGGCGGCAGGGGTCCTACGAGCAGTACTTC	CASSLGRQGSYEQYF
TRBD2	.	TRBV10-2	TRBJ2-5	TGCGCCAGCAAAGTGGGGAGGGCCCAGTACTTC	CASKVGRAQYF
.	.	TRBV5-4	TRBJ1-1	TGTGCCAGCAGCTTGGGACAGCGCCTTACGATGAACACTGAAGCTTTCTTT	CASSLGQRLTMNTEAFF
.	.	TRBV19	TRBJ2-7	TGTGCCAGTAGTATAGGTCGGGGCCTGAGCTCCTACGAGCAGTACTTC	CASSIGRGLSSYEQYF
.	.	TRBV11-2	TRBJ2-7	TGTGCCAGCAGCTTAATTAGTTTCGACGAGCAGTACTTC	CASSLISFDEQYF
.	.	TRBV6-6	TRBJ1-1	TGTGCCAGCAGTTACTCGATAGGGCAAGGGCCTGAAGCTTTCTTT	CASSYSIGQGPEAFF
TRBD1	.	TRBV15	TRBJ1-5	TGTGCCACCAGCAGACTTACGGGACAGGGAAGACCCCAGCATTTT	CATSRLTGQGRPQHF
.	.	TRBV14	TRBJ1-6	TGTGCCAGCAGTTCCTTCTCCTATAATTCACCCCTCCACTTT	CASSSFSYNSPLHF
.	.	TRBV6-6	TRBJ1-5	TGTGCCAGCGGTTCGACAGCGATAGCTCAGCCCCAGCATTTT	CASGSTAIAQPQHF
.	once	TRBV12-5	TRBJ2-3	TGTGCTAGTTCACCTGGCACAGATACGCAGTATTTT	CASSPGTDTQYF